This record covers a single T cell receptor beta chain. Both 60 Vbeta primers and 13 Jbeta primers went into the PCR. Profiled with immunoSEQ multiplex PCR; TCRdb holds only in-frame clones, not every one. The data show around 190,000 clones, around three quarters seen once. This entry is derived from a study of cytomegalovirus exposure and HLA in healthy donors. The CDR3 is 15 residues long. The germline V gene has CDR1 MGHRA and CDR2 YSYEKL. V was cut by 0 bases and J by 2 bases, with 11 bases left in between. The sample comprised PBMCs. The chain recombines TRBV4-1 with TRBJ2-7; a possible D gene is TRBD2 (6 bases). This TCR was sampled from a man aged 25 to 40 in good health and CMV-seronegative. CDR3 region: CASSQESGVPYEQYF. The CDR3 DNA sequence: TGCGCCAGCAGCCAAGAATCGGGAGTGCCCTACGAGCAGTACTTC.